This is a list of T cell receptor beta chains from one sample in a study of blood T cells in healthy people across ages. TCRdb re-analysed the 5' RACE reads in MiXCR, keeping a single row per CDR3 protein. The table has 1,300,000 or so distinct CDR3 sequences, roughly 60% seen once. Sequencing input: blood. These receptors were obtained from a man younger than 35 in good health. The CDR3 runs from the conserved cysteine through the conserved F or W. Each record gives: J gene, clone size, V gene, D gene, CDR3 length, CDR3 protein, CDR3 DNA. The D gene is left open where the match is weak. Size values are once, few and many counts, or a class for expanded clones, and some rows have none.

>TRBJ2-7|once|TRBV6-5|TRBD2|15
CASSYTGGRGEEQYF
TGTGCCAGCAGTTATACGGGCGGGAGGGGTGAGGAGCAGTACTTC
>TRBJ2-6|-|TRBV27|-|17
CASSNDPRSYGANVLTF
TGTGCCAGCAGCAACGATCCGAGGTCCTATGGGGCCAACGTCCTGACTTTC
>TRBJ2-7|few|TRBV4-1|-|15
CASSQGLGNSGEQYF
TGCGCCAGCAGCCAAGGGTTGGGGAACAGCGGCGAGCAGTACTTC
>TRBJ2-5|few|TRBV27|TRBD1|13
CASSPDRGQTQYF
TGTGCCAGCAGTCCAGACAGGGGACAGACCCAGTACTTC
>TRBJ1-1|-|TRBV3-1|TRBD1|16
CASSPPWTGNVSEAFF
TGTGCCAGCAGCCCCCCCTGGACAGGGAACGTCAGTGAAGCTTTCTTT
>TRBJ2-4|-|TRBV4-1|-|15
CASSQVGQKQNIQYF
TGCGCCAGCAGCCAAGTTGGACAGAAACAAAACATTCAGTACTTC
>TRBJ2-3|-|TRBV5-1|TRBD2|15
CASSPAGGRGDTQYF
TGCGCCAGCAGCCCGGCGGGGGGCCGGGGGGATACGCAGTATTTT
>TRBJ2-7|-|TRBV4-2|-|16
CASSQDWPTDFYEQYF
TGTGCCAGCAGCCAAGATTGGCCGACGGATTTCTACGAGCAGTACTTC
>TRBJ1-2|-|TRBV18|TRBD1|14
CASSPGTDFYGYTF
TGTGCCAGCTCTCCCGGGACAGATTTTTATGGCTACACCTTC
>TRBJ2-1|-|TRBV29-1|-|13
CSVQDREGETQFF
TGCAGCGTCCAGGACAGGGAGGGAGAGACCCAGTTCTTC